This TCR beta chain was captured in a study of blood T cell repertoires in COVID-19. Study-level information: Acute and convalescent COVID-19 samples came from the United States, Italy and Spain. PBMCs, B-cell-depleted T cells, or T cells were the source of the cDNA or gDNA that made up the material.

The germline CDR1 and CDR2 sequences are MDHEN and SYDVKM. V was clipped by 5 bases and J by 8 bases, with 18 bases between them. CDR3 length equals 14 residues. In the original workflow: Reference gene primer amplification gave estimated nucleated cell counts. Data came from immunoSEQ multiplex PCR; TCRdb stores just in-frame clones and leaves some out. That table supplies the V and J calls and clone size; D and trimming were determined from the DNA. The sample consists of more than 200,000 clones, approximately 88% of them appearing once. While infection was still active, Seattle patients were enrolled and then followed longitudinally.

Sequenced input: peripheral blood. This clonotype was obtained from a woman aged 30 to 39 with COVID-19, enrolled during active disease. The chain links TRBV28 to TRBJ1-2; weak D call: TRBD1 (6 bases). CDR3 sequence: CASSTPGGAWGYTF. Written as DNA, the CDR3 is TGTGCCAGCAGTACCCCGGGGGGGGCTTGGGGCTACACCTTC.